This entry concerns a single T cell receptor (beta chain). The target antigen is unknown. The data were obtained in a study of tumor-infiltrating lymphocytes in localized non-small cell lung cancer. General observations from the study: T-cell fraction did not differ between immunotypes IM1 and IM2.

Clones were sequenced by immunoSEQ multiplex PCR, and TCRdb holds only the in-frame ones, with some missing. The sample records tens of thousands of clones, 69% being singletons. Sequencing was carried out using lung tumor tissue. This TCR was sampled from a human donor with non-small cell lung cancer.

The CDR3 here is CATPERTGTHEQYF. CDR3 DNA: TGTGCTACACCGGAGCGGACAGGCACCCACGAGCAGTACTTC. The V gene is TRBV12-2, the J gene TRBJ2-7; the table names TRBD1, a call not compared with the DNA. TRBV12-2 counts as a pseudogene. This CDR3 is built from 14 residues.